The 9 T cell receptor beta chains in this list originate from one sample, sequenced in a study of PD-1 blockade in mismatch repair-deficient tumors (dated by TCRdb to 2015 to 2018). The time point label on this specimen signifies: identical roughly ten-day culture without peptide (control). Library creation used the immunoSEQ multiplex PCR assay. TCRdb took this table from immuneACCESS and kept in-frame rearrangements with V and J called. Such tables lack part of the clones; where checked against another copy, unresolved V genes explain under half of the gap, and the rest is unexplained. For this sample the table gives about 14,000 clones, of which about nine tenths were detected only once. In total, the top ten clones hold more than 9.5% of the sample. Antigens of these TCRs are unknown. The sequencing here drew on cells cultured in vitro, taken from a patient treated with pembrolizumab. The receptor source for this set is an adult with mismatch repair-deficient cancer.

DNA for the CDR3: TGTGCCAGCAGCTTAATGGGGGGCGAAAATGAAAAACTGTTTTTT. This encodes CASSLMGGENEKLFF. The rearrangement joins TRBV7-3 to TRBJ1-4, with D possibly TRBD1 on 6 matching bases. This CDR3 is 15 amino acids long. Deletions cut 1 base from V and 5 bases from J, with 11 bases between. CDR1 is SGHTA, CDR2 FQGTGA, per germline.

CDR3 region: CASSLEVLRAQHF. CDR3 DNA: TGTGCCAGCAGTTTAGAGGTACTCAGGGCCCAGCATTTT. This chain uses TRBV28 with TRBJ1-5; a weak D match, TRBD1 (5 bases). CDR3 length: 13 residues. The V and J ends lost 2 bases and 11 bases respectively, with 13 bases between them. Germline V gives CDR1 MDHEN, CDR2 SYDVKM.

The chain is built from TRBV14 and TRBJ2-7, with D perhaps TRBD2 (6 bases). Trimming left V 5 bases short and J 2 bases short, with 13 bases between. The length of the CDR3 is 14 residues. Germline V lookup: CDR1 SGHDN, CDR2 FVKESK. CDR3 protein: CASSGGLGPYEQYF. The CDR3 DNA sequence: TGTGCCAGCAGCGGGGGACTCGGACCCTACGAGCAGTACTTC. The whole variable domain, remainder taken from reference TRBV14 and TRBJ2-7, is EAGVTQFPSHSVIEKGQTVTLRCDPISGHDNLYWYRRVMGKEIKFLLHFVKESKQDESGMPNNRFLAERTGGTYSTLKVQPAELEDSGVYFCASSGGLGPYEQYFGPGTRLTVT.

CDR3 loop: CASRDRGSQPQHF. The CDR3 DNA sequence: TGTGCCAGTAGAGACAGGGGTTCTCAGCCCCAGCATTTT. The rearrangement links TRBV19 to TRBJ1-5, with 8 bases identical to TRBD1. This CDR3 is 13 amino acids long. J gave up 6 bases and V 6 bases, and 4 bases lay outside the gene matches. Germline CDR1 and CDR2: LNHDA and SQIVND (reference sequence). The variable domain in full, with the rest retrieved from reference TRBV19 and TRBJ1-5, is DGGITQSPKYLFRKEGQNVTLSCEQNLNHDAMYWYRQDPGQGLRLIYYSQIVNDFQKGDIAEGYSVSREKKESFPLTVTSAQKNPTAFYLCASRDRGSQPQHFGDGTRLSIL.

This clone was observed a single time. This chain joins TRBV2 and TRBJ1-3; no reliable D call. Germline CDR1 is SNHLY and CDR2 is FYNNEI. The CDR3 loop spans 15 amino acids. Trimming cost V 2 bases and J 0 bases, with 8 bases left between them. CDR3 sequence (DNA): TGTGCCAGCAGTGAATTTAGTTTCTCTGGAAACACCATATATTTT. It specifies CASSEFSFSGNTIYF.

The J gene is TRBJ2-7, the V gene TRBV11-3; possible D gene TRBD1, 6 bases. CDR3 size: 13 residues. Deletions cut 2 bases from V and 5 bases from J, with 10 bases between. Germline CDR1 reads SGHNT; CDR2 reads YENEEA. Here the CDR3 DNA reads TGTGCCAGCAGCTTAAACAGGGTCCACGAGCAGTACTTC. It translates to CASSLNRVHEQYF. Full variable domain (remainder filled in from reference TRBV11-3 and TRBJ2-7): EAGVVQSPRYKIIEKKQPVAFWCNPISGHNTLYWYLQNLGQGPELLIRYENEEAVDDSQLPKDRFSAERLKGVDSTLKIQPAELGDSAVYLCASSLNRVHEQYFGPGTRLTVT.

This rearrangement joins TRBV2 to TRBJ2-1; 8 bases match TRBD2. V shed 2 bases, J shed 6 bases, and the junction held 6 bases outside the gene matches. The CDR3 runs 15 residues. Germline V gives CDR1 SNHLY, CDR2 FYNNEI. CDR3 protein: CASSEKLGLVNEQFF. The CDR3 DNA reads TGTGCCAGCAGTGAAAAGCTGGGACTAGTCAATGAGCAGTTCTTC.

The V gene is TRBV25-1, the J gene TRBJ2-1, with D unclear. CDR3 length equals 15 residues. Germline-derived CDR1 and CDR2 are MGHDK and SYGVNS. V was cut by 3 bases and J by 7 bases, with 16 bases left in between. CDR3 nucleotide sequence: TGTGCCAGCAGTGAGTGGCCTGAGAGAGGAAATGAGCAGTTCTTC. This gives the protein CASSEWPERGNEQFF.

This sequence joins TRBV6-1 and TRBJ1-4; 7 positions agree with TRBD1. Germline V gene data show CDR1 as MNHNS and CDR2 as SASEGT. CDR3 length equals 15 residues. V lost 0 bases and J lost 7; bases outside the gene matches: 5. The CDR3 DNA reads TGTGCCAGCAGTGAAGCCGGACAGGCGGGTGAAAAACTGTTTTTT. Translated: CASSEAGQAGEKLFF.